The 21 T cell receptor beta chains below were found in one sample sequenced in a study of cytomegalovirus exposure and HLA in healthy donors. Amplification used 60 Vbeta primers and 13 Jbeta primers. Measured with immunoSEQ multiplex PCR; TCRdb has only the in-frame clones, and not every one. The sample contains about 150,000 clones, roughly 80% of which appear only once. What was sequenced was PBMCs. These receptors were obtained from a male donor in good health and CMV-seronegative.

This chain uses TRBV19 with TRBJ2-1, with TRBD2 identical over 8 bases. Looked up from germline, CDR1 is LNHDA and CDR2 is SQIVND (reference sequence). Germline trimming cut 5 bases from V and 0 bases from J; bases unmatched to any gene: 9. CDR3 length: 17 amino acids. CDR3 region: CASSSNGRGSSYNEQFF. The CDR3 DNA reads as TGTGCCAGTAGTTCGAACGGGAGGGGGAGCTCCTACAATGAGCAGTTCTTC. Full variable domain (rest looked up from reference TRBV19 and TRBJ2-1): DGGITQSPKYLFRKEGQNVTLSCEQNLNHDAMYWYRQDPGQGLRLIYYSQIVNDFQKGDIAEGYSVSREKKESFPLTVTSAQKNPTAFYLCASSSNGRGSSYNEQFFGPGTRLTVL.

This chain links TRBV7-9 with TRBJ1-1, with 9 bases lining up with TRBD1. The CDR3 is made up of 14 amino acids. Germline V gives CDR1 SEHNR, CDR2 FQNEAQ (reference sequence). Germline trimming cut 3 bases from V and 5 bases from J; bases unmatched to any gene: 4. CDR3 amino acids: CASSLTGGGTEAFF. The CDR3 nucleotides are TGTGCCAGCAGCTTGACAGGGGGGGGTACTGAAGCTTTCTTT.

This chain connects TRBV28 to TRBJ2-6; 7 positions agree with TRBD2. In germline, CDR1 is MDHEN, CDR2 SYDVKM. Trimming cost V 3 bases and J 0 bases; bases outside gene matches: 8. This CDR3 region has 18 residues. DNA of the CDR3: TGTGCCAGCAGTTTTTTGGGCAGGGACTACTCTGGGGCCAACGTCCTGACTTTC. Translation gives CASSFLGRDYSGANVLTF.

The genes are TRBV5-6 and TRBJ2-5; tentatively, D is TRBD2 (7 bases). CDR3 length: 15 amino acids. From germline, CDR1 is SGHDT and CDR2 YYEEEE. V was cut by 0 bases and J by 5 bases, with 14 bases left in between. In DNA form, the CDR3 reads TGTGCCAGCAGCTTGGTGGGGGGGCAGAGGGAGACCCAGTACTTC. The encoded protein is CASSLVGGQRETQYF.

The CDR3 region has the DNA TGTGCCACCAGCACACACACAGCACTGAACGAGCAGTACTTC. Translating gives CATSTHTALNEQYF. The chain carries TRBV15 and TRBJ2-7, with D hard to call. The germline V gene has CDR1 LNHNV and CDR2 YYDKDF (reference sequence). CDR3 length: 14 amino acids. V was pared by 4 bases and J by 5 bases, with 15 bases between.

This chain joins TRBV9 and TRBJ2-1; unclear D gene. Trimming pared 6 bases from V and 0 bases from J, leaving 13 bases between. This CDR3 is built from 15 residues. CDR1 and CDR2 (germline): SGDLS, YYNGEE. CDR3 region: CASNPGPSSYNEQFF. The CDR3 bases are TGTGCCAGCAATCCGGGTCCCTCCTCCTACAATGAGCAGTTCTTC.

The chain employs TRBV28 and TRBJ2-7; 13 bases map to TRBD2. Germline V gene data show CDR1 as MDHEN and CDR2 as SYDVKM. The CDR3 covers 16 residues. J lost 4 bases, V lost 4 bases, and 7 bases had no gene match. In DNA form, the CDR3 reads TGTGCCAGCAGTTCGCGGACTAGCGGGAGAAGGTACGAGCAGTACTTC. It codes for CASSSRTSGRRYEQYF.

The rearrangement uses TRBV5-1 and TRBJ2-2; 12 bases match TRBD1. Trimming removed 3 bases from V and 5 bases from J; junction bases left unmatched: 2. This CDR3 spans 15 amino acids. Germline V gene sequence: CDR1 SGHRS, CDR2 YFSETQ. The CDR3: CASSWGQGATGELFF. Written as DNA, the CDR3 is TGCGCCAGCAGCTGGGGACAGGGGGCAACCGGGGAGCTGTTTTTT. The variable domain in full, with the rest retrieved from reference TRBV5-1 and TRBJ2-2, is KAGVTQTPRYLIKTRGQQVTLSCSPISGHRSVSWYQQTPGQGLQFLFEYFSETQRNKGNFPGRFSGRQFSNSRSEMNVSTLELGDSALYLCASSWGQGATGELFFGEGSRLTVL.

The gene calls are TRBV10-3 and TRBJ2-1, with unresolved D. CDR1 and CDR2 from the germline V gene are ENHRY and SYGVKD. Trimming took off 2 bases at V and 8 bases at J, with 4 bases between the two ends. This CDR3 spans 11 amino acids. For the CDR3, the DNA is TGTGCCATCAGTGAGGGGCATGAGCAGTTCTTC. This translates into CAISEGHEQFF.

In its sample, this clone was seen once. This rearrangement joins TRBV7-8 to TRBJ2-7, with a tentative D call TRBD1 (6 bases). CDR1 and CDR2 from the germline V gene are SGHVS and FQNEAQ. The CDR3 totals 13 residues. V lost 4 bases to trimming and J lost 7 bases, with 14 bases between them. The CDR3 spells CASSYRVSGEQYF. CDR3 nucleotide sequence: TGTGCCAGCAGCTACAGGGTTTCGGGAGAGCAGTACTTC. Combining the CDR3 with reference TRBV7-8 and TRBJ2-7 gives the whole variable domain GAGVSQSPRYKVAKRGQDVALRCDPISGHVSLFWYQQALGQGPEFLTYFQNEAQLDKSGLPSDRFFAERPEGSVSTLKIQRTQQEDSAVYLCASSYRVSGEQYFGPGTRLTVT.

J is TRBJ1-2 and V is TRBV29-1, with a tentative D call TRBD1 (5 bases). Germline V gives CDR1 SQVTM, CDR2 ANQGSEA. This CDR3 region has 12 residues. The V gene lost 4 bases and the J gene lost 5 bases, with 11 bases spanning the gap. The CDR3 loop reads CSVGTGPYGYTF. The DNA for the CDR3 is TGCAGCGTTGGAACAGGCCCTTATGGCTACACCTTC.

The J gene is TRBJ2-5, the V gene TRBV4-2, with 8 bases lining up with TRBD1. The J call may be faulty, since TRBJ2-7 better matches the DNA end. CDR3 length: 14 residues. Germline lookup yields CDR1 LGHNA and CDR2 YNFKEQ. CDR3 sequence: CASRRTGSSYEQYF. DNA of the CDR3: TGTGCCAGCAGAAGGACAGGGAGCTCCTACGAGCAGTACTTC.

This clone appeared a few times. This rearrangement joins TRBV4-1 to TRBJ1-1, with TRBD1 as a possible D gene (5 bases). Trimming removed 2 bases from V and 4 bases from J, with 14 bases in between. Germline CDR1 and CDR2: MGHRA and YSYEKL. The CDR3 sequence is 15 residues long. The CDR3 spells CASSQSWLGGTEAFF. The CDR3 nucleotides are TGCGCCAGCAGCCAATCATGGCTGGGGGGCACTGAAGCTTTCTTT.

The gene calls are TRBV5-1 and TRBJ2-5, with 9 bases fitting TRBD1. Germline trimming cut 4 bases from V and 5 bases from J; bases unmatched to any gene: 9. Germline V lookup: CDR1 SGHRS, CDR2 YFSETQ. The CDR3 has 15 amino acids. The CDR3 reads CASSKDRGSYETQYF. The CDR3 region has the DNA TGCGCCAGCAGCAAGGACAGGGGTTCCTATGAGACCCAGTACTTC.

CDR3 loop: CSVEDFGTGGTEAFF. The CDR3 DNA follows: TGCAGCGTTGAAGATTTCGGGACAGGGGGCACTGAAGCTTTCTTT. V usage is TRBV29-1 and J usage is TRBJ1-1; 11 nucleotides align to TRBD1. The CDR3 totals 15 residues. V was pared by 0 bases and J by 4 bases, with 4 bases of the junction left unmatched. Germline CDR1 and CDR2: SQVTM and ANQGSEA.

The V call is TRBV7-2, the J call TRBJ2-7; maybe TRBD2 (5 bases). CDR1 and CDR2 (germline): SGHTA, FQGNSA. This CDR3 spans 14 amino acids. The ends were cut back, 2 bases at V and 1 base at J, with 9 bases in the middle. CDR3 loop: CASSLNRDSYEQYF. CDR3 coding DNA: TGTGCCAGCAGCTTAAATCGGGATTCCTACGAGCAGTACTTC.

In its sample, this clone was seen a few times. The genes are TRBV29-1 and TRBJ1-1; no definite D call. V lost 0 bases to trimming and J lost 0 bases, with 5 bases between them. CDR3 length: 13 amino acids. The germline V gene encodes CDR1 SQVTM and CDR2 ANQGSEA. The CDR3 DNA is TGCAGCGTTGAAGACACACTGAACACTGAAGCTTTCTTT. This codes for CSVEDTLNTEAFF.

V is TRBV5-3 and J is TRBJ1-2, with 9 bases identical to TRBD1. TRBV5-3 is an ORF, and what it does is uncertain. The CDR3 is 18 amino acids. V trimming: 4 bases; J trimming: 4 bases; junction bases outside the gene matches: 17. The CDR3, as DNA: TGTGCCAGAAGCCCTGGGACAGGGCGGGGGAAAGCCTCCTATGGCTACACCTTC. Translated: CARSPGTGRGKASYGYTF.

Only a few counts were recorded for this clone. This chain joins TRBV6-6 and TRBJ2-2, with TRBD2 matching over 8 bases. The V and J ends lost 4 bases and 1 base, in that order; junction bases with no gene match: 5. Germline CDR1 reads MNHNY; CDR2 reads SVGAGI (reference sequence). The CDR3 has 16 amino acids. The CDR3 region is CASSLKRGMNTGELFF. CDR3 nucleotides: TGTGCCAGCAGTTTAAAGCGGGGGATGAACACCGGGGAGCTGTTTTTT.

The rearrangement links TRBV6-4 to TRBJ2-1, with TRBD2 matching 7 bases. The ends lost 3 bases at V and 6 bases at J; junction bases unmatched: 11. This CDR3 spans 16 amino acids. Germline CDR1 reads MRHNA; CDR2 reads SNTAGT. CDR3 sequence: CASSERLAFGPNEQFF. In nucleotides, the CDR3 is TGTGCCAGCAGTGAGAGACTAGCTTTTGGACCCAATGAGCAGTTCTTC.

This clone was recorded a few times. The rearrangement uses TRBV19 and TRBJ2-2, with TRBD1 identical over 9 bases. The V segment lost 8 bases and the J segment 3 bases; nucleotides outside the gene matches: 4. CDR3 length: 14 residues. Germline-derived CDR1 and CDR2 are LNHDA and SQIVND (reference sequence). In DNA, the CDR3 is TGTGCCAGTTGGAGGACAGGGGACACCGGGGAGCTGTTTTTT. Translated, it gives CASWRTGDTGELFF.